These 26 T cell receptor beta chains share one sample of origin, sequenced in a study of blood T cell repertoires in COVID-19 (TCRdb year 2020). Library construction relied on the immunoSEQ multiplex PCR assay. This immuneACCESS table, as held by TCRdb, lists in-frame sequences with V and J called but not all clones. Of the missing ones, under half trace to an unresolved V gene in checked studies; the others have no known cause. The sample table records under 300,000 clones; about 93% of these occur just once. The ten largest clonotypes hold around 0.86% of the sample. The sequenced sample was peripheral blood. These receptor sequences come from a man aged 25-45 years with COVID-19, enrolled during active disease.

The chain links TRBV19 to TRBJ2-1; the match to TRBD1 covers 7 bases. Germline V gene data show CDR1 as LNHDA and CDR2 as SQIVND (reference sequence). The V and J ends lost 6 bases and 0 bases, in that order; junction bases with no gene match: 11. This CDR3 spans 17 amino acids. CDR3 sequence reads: CASRGTGVMSSYNEQFF. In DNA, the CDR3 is TGTGCCAGTAGGGGAACAGGGGTAATGAGCTCCTACAATGAGCAGTTCTTC.

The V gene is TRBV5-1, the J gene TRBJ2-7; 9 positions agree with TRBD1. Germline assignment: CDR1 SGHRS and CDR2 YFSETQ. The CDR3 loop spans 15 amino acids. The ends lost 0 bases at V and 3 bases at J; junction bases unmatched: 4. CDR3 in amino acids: CASSLEGQGDYEQYF. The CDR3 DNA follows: TGCGCCAGCAGCTTGGAGGGACAGGGTGACTACGAGCAGTACTTC.

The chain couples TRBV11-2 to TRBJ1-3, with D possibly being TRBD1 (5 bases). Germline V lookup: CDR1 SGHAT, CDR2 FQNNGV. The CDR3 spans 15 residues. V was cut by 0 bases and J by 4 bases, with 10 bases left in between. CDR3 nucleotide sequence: TGTGCCAGCAGCTTAGATGGGACTATAGGAAACACCATATATTTT. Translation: CASSLDGTIGNTIYF. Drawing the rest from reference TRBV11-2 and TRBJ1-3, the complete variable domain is EAGVAQSPRYKIIEKRQSVAFWCNPISGHATLYWYQQILGQGPKLLIQFQNNGVVDDSQLPKDRFSAERLKGVDSTLKIQPAKLEDSAVYLCASSLDGTIGNTIYFGEGSWLTVV.

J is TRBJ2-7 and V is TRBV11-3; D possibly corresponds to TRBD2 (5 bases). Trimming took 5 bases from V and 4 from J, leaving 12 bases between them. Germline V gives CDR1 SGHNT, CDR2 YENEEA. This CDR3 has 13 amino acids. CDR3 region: CASSLLPGYEQYF. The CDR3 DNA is TGTGCCAGCAGCCTCCTGCCGGGATACGAGCAGTACTTC.

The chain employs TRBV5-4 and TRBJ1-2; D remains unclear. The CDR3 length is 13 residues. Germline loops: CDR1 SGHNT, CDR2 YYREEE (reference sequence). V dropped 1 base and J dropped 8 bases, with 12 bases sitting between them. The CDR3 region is CASSLSTEGGYTF. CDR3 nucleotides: TGTGCCAGCAGCTTGTCGACGGAGGGAGGCTACACCTTC.

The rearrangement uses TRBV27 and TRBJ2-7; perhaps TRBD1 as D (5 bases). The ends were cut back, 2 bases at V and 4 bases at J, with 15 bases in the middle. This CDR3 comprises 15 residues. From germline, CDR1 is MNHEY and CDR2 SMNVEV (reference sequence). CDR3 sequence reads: CASSLQPTPGYEQYF. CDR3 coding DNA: TGTGCCAGCAGTTTACAACCCACGCCAGGGTACGAGCAGTACTTC.

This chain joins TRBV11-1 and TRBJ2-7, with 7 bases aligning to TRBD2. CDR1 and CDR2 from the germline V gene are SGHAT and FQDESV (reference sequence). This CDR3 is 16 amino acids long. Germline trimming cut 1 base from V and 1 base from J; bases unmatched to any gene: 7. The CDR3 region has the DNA TGTGCCAGCAGCTTAGAGGATAGCGGGCCTTCCTACGAGCAGTACTTC. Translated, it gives CASSLEDSGPSYEQYF.

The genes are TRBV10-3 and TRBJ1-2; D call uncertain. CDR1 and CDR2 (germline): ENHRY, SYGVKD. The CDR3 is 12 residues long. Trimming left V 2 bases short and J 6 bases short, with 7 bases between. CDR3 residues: CAISEGPHGYTF. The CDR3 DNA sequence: TGTGCCATCAGTGAGGGCCCCCATGGCTACACCTTC.

CDR3 region: CASSMGPALSNQPQHF. The CDR3 nucleotides are TGTGCCAGTAGTATGGGCCCAGCCCTTAGCAATCAGCCCCAGCATTTT. The chain couples TRBV19 to TRBJ1-5; the D is unclear. The germline V gene encodes CDR1 LNHDA and CDR2 SQIVND (reference sequence). With 3 bases removed from V and 0 bases from J, the gap between germline ends came to 12 bases. This CDR3 is 16 amino acids long.

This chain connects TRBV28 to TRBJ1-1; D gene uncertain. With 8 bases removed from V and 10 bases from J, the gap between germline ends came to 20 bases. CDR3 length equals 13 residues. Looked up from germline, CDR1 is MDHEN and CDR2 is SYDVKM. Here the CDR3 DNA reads TGTGCCAGCCCACAACAGAGTGATACAAGAGCTTTCTTT. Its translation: CASPQQSDTRAFF.

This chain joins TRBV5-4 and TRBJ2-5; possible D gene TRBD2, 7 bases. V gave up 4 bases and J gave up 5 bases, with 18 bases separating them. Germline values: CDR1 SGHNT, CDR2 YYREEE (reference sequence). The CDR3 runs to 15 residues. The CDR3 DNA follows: TGTGCCAGCAGCAATATCATGCGGGGGCGGGAGACCCAGTACTTC. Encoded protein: CASSNIMRGRETQYF. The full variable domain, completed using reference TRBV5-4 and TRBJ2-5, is ETGVTQSPTHLIKTRGQQVTLRCSSQSGHNTVSWYQQALGQGPQFIFQYYREEENGRGNFPPRFSGLQFPNYSSELNVNALELDDSALYLCASSNIMRGRETQYFGPGTRLLVL.

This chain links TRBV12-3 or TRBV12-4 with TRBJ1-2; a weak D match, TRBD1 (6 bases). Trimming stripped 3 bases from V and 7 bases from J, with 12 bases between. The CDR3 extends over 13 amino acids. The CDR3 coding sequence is TGTGCCAGCAGTTTTAGGGGGTCACCTGGCTACACCTTC. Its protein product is CASSFRGSPGYTF.

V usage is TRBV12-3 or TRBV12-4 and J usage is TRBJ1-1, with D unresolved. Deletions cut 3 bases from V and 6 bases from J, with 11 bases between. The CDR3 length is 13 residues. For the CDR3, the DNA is TGTGCCAGCAGTTTCGATCGACGGGCTGAAGCTTTCTTT. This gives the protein CASSFDRRAEAFF.

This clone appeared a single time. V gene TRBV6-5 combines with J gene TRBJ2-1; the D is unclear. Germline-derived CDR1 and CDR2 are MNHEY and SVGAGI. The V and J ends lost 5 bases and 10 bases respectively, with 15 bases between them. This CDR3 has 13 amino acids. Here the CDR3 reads CASSRNSNREQFF. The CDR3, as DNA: TGTGCCAGCAGTCGTAATAGCAATCGGGAGCAGTTCTTC.

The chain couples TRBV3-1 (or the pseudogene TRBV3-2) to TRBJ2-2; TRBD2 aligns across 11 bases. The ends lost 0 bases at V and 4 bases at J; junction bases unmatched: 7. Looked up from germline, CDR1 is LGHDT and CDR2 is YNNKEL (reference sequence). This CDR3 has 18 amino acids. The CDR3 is CASSQEIWLAGGTGELFF. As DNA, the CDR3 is TGTGCCAGCAGCCAAGAAATATGGCTAGCGGGGGGCACCGGGGAGCTGTTTTTT.

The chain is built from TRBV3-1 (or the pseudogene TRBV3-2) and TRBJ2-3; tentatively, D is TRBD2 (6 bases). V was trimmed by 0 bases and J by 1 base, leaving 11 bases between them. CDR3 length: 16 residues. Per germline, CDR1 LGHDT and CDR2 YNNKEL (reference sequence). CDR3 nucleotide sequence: TGTGCCAGCAGCCAAGAGGGGGGTCACGGCACAGATACGCAGTATTTT. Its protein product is CASSQEGGHGTDTQYF.

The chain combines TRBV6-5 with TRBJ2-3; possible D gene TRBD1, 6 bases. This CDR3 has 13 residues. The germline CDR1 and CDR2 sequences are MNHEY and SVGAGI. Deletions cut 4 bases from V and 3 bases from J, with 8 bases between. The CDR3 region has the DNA TGTGCCAGCAGTTGGCAGGGGACAGATACGCAGTATTTT. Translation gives CASSWQGTDTQYF.

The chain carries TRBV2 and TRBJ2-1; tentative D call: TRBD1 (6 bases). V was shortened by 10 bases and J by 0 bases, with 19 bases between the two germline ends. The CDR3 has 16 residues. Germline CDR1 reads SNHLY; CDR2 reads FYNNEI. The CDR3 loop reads CAIHKTGASSYNEQFF. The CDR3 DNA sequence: TGTGCCATCCACAAGACAGGTGCCTCCTCCTACAATGAGCAGTTCTTC.

CDR3 sequence (DNA): TGTGCCAGCAGCCGCGGGGTAGGTGGAAACACCATATATTTT. This encodes CASSRGVGGNTIYF. The rearrangement links TRBV7-3 to TRBJ1-3; D unclear. Trimming pared 5 bases from V and 3 bases from J, leaving 11 bases between. Germline V gives CDR1 SGHTA, CDR2 FQGTGA. CDR3 length equals 14 residues.

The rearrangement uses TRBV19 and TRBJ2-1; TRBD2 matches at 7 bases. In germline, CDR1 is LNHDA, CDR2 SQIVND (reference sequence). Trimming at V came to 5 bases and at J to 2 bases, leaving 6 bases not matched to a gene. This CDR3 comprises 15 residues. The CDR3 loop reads CASSESGEPYNEQFF. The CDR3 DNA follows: TGTGCCAGTAGTGAAAGCGGGGAGCCCTACAATGAGCAGTTCTTC.

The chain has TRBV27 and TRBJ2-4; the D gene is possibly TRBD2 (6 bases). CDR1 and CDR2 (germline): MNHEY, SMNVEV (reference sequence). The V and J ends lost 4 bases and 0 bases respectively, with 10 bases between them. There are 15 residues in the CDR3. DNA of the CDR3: TGTGCCAGCAGTTCGGGGGTATTAGCCAAAAACATTCAGTACTTC. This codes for CASSSGVLAKNIQYF.

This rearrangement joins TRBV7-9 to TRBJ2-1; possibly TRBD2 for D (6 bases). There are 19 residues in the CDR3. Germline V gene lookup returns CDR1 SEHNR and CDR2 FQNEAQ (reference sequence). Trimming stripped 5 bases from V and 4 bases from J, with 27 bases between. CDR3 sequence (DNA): TGTGCCAGCAGCCCGAGGCCCAAGGGCACACGCGGGGATTACAATGAGCAGTTCTTC. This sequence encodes CASSPRPKGTRGDYNEQFF.

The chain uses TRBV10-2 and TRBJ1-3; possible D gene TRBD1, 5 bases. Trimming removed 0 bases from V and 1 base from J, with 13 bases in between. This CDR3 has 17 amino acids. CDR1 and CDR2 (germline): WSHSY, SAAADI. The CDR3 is CASSESGRVLSGNTIYF. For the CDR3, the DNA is TGCGCCAGCAGTGAGTCCGGCAGGGTTTTATCTGGAAACACCATATATTTT.

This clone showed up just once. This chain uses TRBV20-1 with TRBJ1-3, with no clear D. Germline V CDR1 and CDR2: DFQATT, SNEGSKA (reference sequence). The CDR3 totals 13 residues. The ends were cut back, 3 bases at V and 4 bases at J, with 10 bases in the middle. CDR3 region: CSASWSGGNTIYF. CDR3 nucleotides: TGCAGTGCTAGTTGGTCAGGCGGAAACACCATATATTTT.

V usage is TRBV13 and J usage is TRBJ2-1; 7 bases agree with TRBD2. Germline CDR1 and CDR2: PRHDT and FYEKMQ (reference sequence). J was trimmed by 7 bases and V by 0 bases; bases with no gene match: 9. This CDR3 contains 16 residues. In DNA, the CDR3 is TGTGCCAGCAGCTTAGGCGTGACGGGGGGACCGAATGAGCAGTTCTTC. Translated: CASSLGVTGGPNEQFF.

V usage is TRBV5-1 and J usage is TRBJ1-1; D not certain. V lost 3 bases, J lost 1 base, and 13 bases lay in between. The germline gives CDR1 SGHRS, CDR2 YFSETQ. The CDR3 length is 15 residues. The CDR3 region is CASSSQPYKNTEAFF. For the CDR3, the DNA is TGCGCCAGCAGCTCCCAACCGTACAAGAACACTGAAGCTTTCTTT. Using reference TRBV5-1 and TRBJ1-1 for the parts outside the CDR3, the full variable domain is KAGVTQTPRYLIKTRGQQVTLSCSPISGHRSVSWYQQTPGQGLQFLFEYFSETQRNKGNFPGRFSGRQFSNSRSEMNVSTLELGDSALYLCASSSQPYKNTEAFFGQGTRLTVV.